The 8 T cell receptor beta chains presented below share a single source sample, sequenced in a study of molecular identifiers for immune sequencing clone quantification. Each CDR3 protein is one row after TCRdb ran MiXCR on the PCR reads. Among about 510,000 distinct CDR3 sequences listed, over 20% were seen once. Source material: naive CD8+ T cells from blood, with Jurkat cell RNA spiked in. The subset denotes: FACS-sorted CD8+CD4-CCR7+CD45RA+ naive T cells. The source of these receptors is a human donor in good health. Some libraries in this study had Jurkat cell RNA spiked in.

The rearrangement links TRBV27 to TRBJ2-5; TRBD1 aligns across 9 bases. Trimming at V came to 4 bases and at J to 6 bases, leaving 3 bases not matched to a gene. Germline V gives CDR1 MNHEY, CDR2 SMNVEV (reference sequence). The length of the CDR3 is 13 residues. The CDR3 nucleotides are TGTGCCAGCAGTTACAGGGGGCCAAAGACCCAGTACTTC. Its translation: CASSYRGPKTQYF.

A note on this clonotype: A junction end diverges from the germline sequence, so it may reflect a read error. The chain carries TRBV24-1 and TRBJ2-5; TRBD1 matches at 7 bases. Germline V gene sequence: CDR1 KGHDR, CDR2 SFDVKD. The CDR3 totals 13 residues. CDR3 coding DNA: TGTGCCACCAGTGGGGACAGCCAAGAGACCCGGTACTTC. It specifies CATSGDSQETRYF.

This clonotype was observed a few times. This chain uses TRBV6-1 with TRBJ2-1, with 12 bases fitting TRBD2. The germline gives CDR1 MNHNS, CDR2 SASEGT. V lost 10 bases, J lost 2 bases, and 3 bases stayed unmatched. The CDR3 covers 14 residues. The CDR3 region is CATGLAGAYNEQFF. In nucleotides, the CDR3 is TGTGCCACGGGACTAGCGGGTGCCTACAATGAGCAGTTCTTC.

This clonotype has a count of ten or more. J is TRBJ1-5 and V is TRBV9; no firm D call. Deletions cut 0 bases from V and 5 bases from J, with 6 bases between. Germline assignment: CDR1 SGDLS and CDR2 YYNGEE. The CDR3 runs 13 residues. Here the CDR3 DNA reads TGTGCCAGCAGCGTAGAAGGGCATCAGCCCCAGCATTTT. It specifies CASSVEGHQPQHF.

This clonotype was picked up many times. The chain uses TRBV4-1 and TRBJ2-3, with a possible D match to TRBD2 (5 bases). Germline CDR1 and CDR2: MGHRA and YSYEKL. Trimming left V 3 bases short and J 0 bases short, with 10 bases between. The CDR3 loop spans 15 amino acids. The CDR3 DNA follows: TGCGCCAGCAGCCAGAGGGCTTCTAGCACAGATACGCAGTATTTT. Residues: CASSQRASSTDTQYF.

The J gene is TRBJ2-5, the V gene TRBV3-1; the match to TRBD2 covers 11 bases. V gave up 1 base and J gave up 5 bases; unmatched junction bases: 6. CDR3 length equals 16 residues. The germline V gene has CDR1 LGHDT and CDR2 YNNKEL (reference sequence). CDR3 DNA sequence: TGTGCCAGCAGCCAAGGTAGCGGGGGGGCAACGGAGACCCAGTACTTC. It specifies CASSQGSGGATETQYF.

Remarks on this clonotype: A much bigger clone sits one base away, suggesting this may be a read error. The rearrangement uses TRBV12-3 or TRBV12-4 and TRBJ1-3, with D possibly being TRBD1 (5 bases). The CDR3 loop spans 12 amino acids. CDR3 DNA sequence: TGTGCCAGCAGACCGGGGGGAAACACCCTATATTTT. Translating gives CASRPGGNTLYF.

This clonotype was observed many times. The chain links TRBV12-3 or TRBV12-4 to TRBJ2-3; D uncertain. The CDR3 runs 14 residues. V gave up 6 bases and J gave up 0 bases, with 10 bases separating them. The CDR3 here is CASRAVYSTDTQYF. CDR3 sequence (DNA): TGTGCCAGCAGGGCCGTCTATAGCACAGATACGCAGTATTTT.